Listed below are T cell receptor beta chains from one sample, sequenced in a study of tumor-infiltrating lymphocytes in oesophageal squamous cell carcinoma. TCRdb independently ran MiXCR on the PCR reads; one entry per CDR3 protein. The table has around 15,000 distinct CDR3 sequences, 40% to 65% seen once. Sequenced: esophageal tumor tissue. All receptors come from a male donor with esophageal squamous cell carcinoma. Each CDR3 is given with its conserved first and last residue. A D gene is named only where the DNA matches it firmly. Clone sizes are given selectively: once, few, many, or a class where the clone is expanded.

size: -; D: TRBD2; J: TRBJ2-5; V: TRBV24-1; DNA: TGTGCCACCAGTGAAGCTGGACTAGCGGGAAAAGAGACCCAGTACTTC; CDR3: CATSEAGLAGKETQYF
size: -; D: TRBD2; J: TRBJ2-3; V: TRBV10-3; DNA: TGTGCCATCAGTGAGGGGGCGACTAGCGGGAGAACAGATACGCAGTATTTT; CDR3: CAISEGATSGRTDTQYF
size: -; D: -; J: TRBJ2-1; V: TRBV11-3; DNA: TGTGCCAGCAGCTTAGGTTCTGGGAGCTACAATGAGCAGTTCTTC; CDR3: CASSLGSGSYNEQFF
size: -; D: TRBD2; J: TRBJ2-1; V: TRBV24-1; DNA: TGTGCCACCAGTGACCCAGCGGGGGCGAATGAGCAGTTCTTC; CDR3: CATSDPAGANEQFF
size: -; D: -; J: TRBJ2-5; V: TRBV11-1; DNA: TGTGCCAGCAGCTTAGTTTTCGGCAGTACTGTTCAAGAGACCCAGTACTTC; CDR3: CASSLVFGSTVQETQYF
size: -; D: TRBD1; J: TRBJ2-7; V: TRBV6-6; DNA: TGTGCCAGCAGCGACCCCGGGACAGGGTACGAGCAGTACTTC; CDR3: CASSDPGTGYEQYF
size: -; D: TRBD1; J: TRBJ2-6; V: TRBV10-3; DNA: TGTGCCATCAGGATGACAGGGCTTAGCTCTGGGGCCAACGTCCTGACTTTC; CDR3: CAIRMTGLSSGANVLTF
size: once; D: -; J: TRBJ2-5; V: TRBV7-9; DNA: TGTGCCAGCAGCTTAGCGAGAGGGCCTCGGGGGGAGACCCAGTACTTC; CDR3: CASSLARGPRGETQYF
size: -; D: -; J: TRBJ2-6; V: TRBV7-2; DNA: TGTGCCAGCAGTCGCAGCGGAACTGGGGCCAACGTCCTGACTTTC; CDR3: CASSRSGTGANVLTF
size: -; D: -; J: TRBJ2-1; V: TRBV7-6; DNA: TGTGCCAGCAGCTTGGGGGGCTATGAGCAGTTCTTC; CDR3: CASSLGGYEQFF
size: -; D: -; J: TRBJ2-5; V: TRBV12-3/TRBV12-4; DNA: TGTGCCAGCAGTTTAAGGGGTGGTCAAGAGACCCAGTACTTC; CDR3: CASSLRGGQETQYF
size: -; D: -; J: TRBJ2-7; V: TRBV7-8; DNA: TGTGCCAGCAGCTTACAGGGTACCTACGAGCAGTACTTC; CDR3: CASSLQGTYEQYF
size: many; D: TRBD1; J: TRBJ2-7; V: TRBV20-1; DNA: TGCAGTGCTAGAACCGGGACAGCGACCTACGAGCAGTACTTC; CDR3: CSARTGTATYEQYF
size: -; D: TRBD2; J: TRBJ2-5; V: TRBV11-2; DNA: TGTGCCAGCAGCTTATCGGGGGGAACTACAGATACGCAGTACTTC; CDR3: CASSLSGGTTDTQYF
size: -; D: -; J: TRBJ2-2; V: TRBV6-1; DNA: TGTGCCAGCAGGGGTGGACAAGACACCGGGGAGCTGTTTTTT; CDR3: CASRGGQDTGELFF
size: -; D: -; J: TRBJ2-4; V: TRBV6-1; DNA: TGTGCCAGCAGTGCCAACCTAGCCAAAAACATTCAGTACTTC; CDR3: CASSANLAKNIQYF
size: few; D: TRBD2; J: TRBJ2-3; V: TRBV27; DNA: TGTGCCAGCAGTTTGGCACTAGCGGGCACAGATACGCAGTATTTT; CDR3: CASSLALAGTDTQYF
size: many; D: TRBD2; J: TRBJ2-3; V: TRBV7-8; DNA: TGTGCCAGCAGCTTTCGCGGGAGAGGCCCAGATACGCAGTATTTT; CDR3: CASSFRGRGPDTQYF
size: -; D: TRBD2; J: TRBJ2-3; V: TRBV7-8; DNA: TGTGCCAGCAGCCAATCTTGGGGGGGGGGCACAGATACGCAGTATTTT; CDR3: CASSQSWGGGTDTQYF
size: many; D: TRBD2; J: TRBJ2-7; V: TRBV6-1; DNA: TGTGCCAGCAGTCCACCGGGACTAGTCTACAATGAGCAGTACTTC; CDR3: CASSPPGLVYNEQYF
size: -; D: -; J: TRBJ2-7; V: TRBV7-2; DNA: TGTGCCAGCAGCTTAGGGGTAGTCGGCTACGAGCAGTACTTC; CDR3: CASSLGVVGYEQYF
size: -; D: -; J: TRBJ2-7; V: TRBV6-6; DNA: TGTGCCAGCAGTTACTCTGGGCTAACCAGCATAGAGCAGTACTTC; CDR3: CASSYSGLTSIEQYF
size: many; D: -; J: TRBJ2-7; V: TRBV18; DNA: TGTGCCAGCTCACCCTTAGACAGAGCCTACGAGCAGTACTTC; CDR3: CASSPLDRAYEQYF
size: -; D: TRBD1; J: TRBJ2-5; V: TRBV24-1; DNA: TGTGCCACCAGTGATGGGACAGCCTACAATGAGCAGTACTTC; CDR3: CATSDGTAYNEQYF
size: -; D: -; J: TRBJ2-5; V: TRBV7-2; DNA: TGTGCCAGCAAGGACTTCTTGCGAGAGACCCAGTACTTC; CDR3: CASKDFLRETQYF
size: -; D: TRBD2; J: TRBJ2-1; V: TRBV5-1; DNA: TGCGCCAGCAGCTTGGACGGACTAGCTGGGACTGAGCAGTTCTTC; CDR3: CASSLDGLAGTEQFF
size: -; D: -; J: TRBJ2-7; V: TRBV7-6; DNA: TGTGCCAGCAGCTTAGGCCAGGGGGGCGCCCTAAGTAGGGGTTCCTACGAGCAGTACTTC; CDR3: CASSLGQGGALSRGSYEQYF
size: -; D: -; J: TRBJ2-5; V: TRBV24-1; DNA: TGTGCCACGGGACAGTCCTCGGGGGTGGAGACCCAGTACTTC; CDR3: CATGQSSGVETQYF
size: -; D: -; J: TRBJ2-5; V: TRBV7-2; DNA: TGTGCCAGCAGCTTACTAATTCAAGAGACCCAGTACTTC; CDR3: CASSLLIQETQYF
size: -; D: TRBD2; J: TRBJ2-3; V: TRBV6-7; DNA: TGTGCCAGCAGTTACTCGATATTTGCGGGAGGCACAGATACGCAGTATTTT; CDR3: CASSYSIFAGGTDTQYF
size: -; D: TRBD1; J: TRBJ1-1; V: TRBV12-3/TRBV12-4; DNA: TGTGCCAGCAAAACACGACGGACAGGGGGCTGGATGAACACTGAAGCTTTCTTT; CDR3: CASKTRRTGGWMNTEAFF
size: -; D: TRBD2; J: TRBJ2-1; V: TRBV7-3; DNA: TGTGCCAGCAGCCCTCCGGGACTAGCGGGAGCTAATGAGCAGTTCTTC; CDR3: CASSPPGLAGANEQFF
size: -; D: TRBD1; J: TRBJ2-7; V: TRBV28; DNA: TGTGCCAGCAGACAAACAGGGGGTAGCTACGAGCAGTACTTC; CDR3: CASRQTGGSYEQYF
size: medium-sized; D: -; J: TRBJ1-2; V: TRBV6-1; DNA: TGTGCCAGCACCGCCCTCGGGGGGAACTATGGCTACACCTTC; CDR3: CASTALGGNYGYTF
size: many; D: -; J: TRBJ2-1; V: TRBV28; DNA: TGTGCCAGCAGCAAAGGGGGTTCGACCTACAATGAGCAGTTCTTC; CDR3: CASSKGGSTYNEQFF
size: -; D: -; J: TRBJ2-3; V: TRBV19; DNA: TGTGCCAGTAGTATGTCCGGGAACACAGATACGCAGTATTTT; CDR3: CASSMSGNTDTQYF
size: -; D: TRBD1; J: TRBJ1-2; V: TRBV7-4; DNA: TGTGCCAGCAGCTCCCAGGACAGGTTTGAATATGGCTACACCTTC; CDR3: CASSSQDRFEYGYTF
size: -; D: -; J: TRBJ2-7; V: TRBV28; DNA: TGTGCCAGCAGTGGAATAACTTCGACAGTAACCTACGAGCAGTACTTC; CDR3: CASSGITSTVTYEQYF
size: many; D: -; J: TRBJ1-4; V: TRBV5-5; DNA: TGTGCCAGCAGCTTGGACAGGGTCAGCGCAACTAATGAAAAACTGTTTTTT; CDR3: CASSLDRVSATNEKLFF
size: medium-sized; D: -; J: TRBJ2-7; V: TRBV6-6; DNA: TGTGCCAGCAGTTACGCTCCCTTACATGGGGGCTACGAGCAGTACTTC; CDR3: CASSYAPLHGGYEQYF
size: many; D: -; J: TRBJ1-3; V: TRBV5-1; DNA: TGCGCCAGCAGCTTGGGACGCTCTGGAAACACCATATATTTT; CDR3: CASSLGRSGNTIYF
size: -; D: TRBD2; J: TRBJ2-1; V: TRBV24-1; DNA: TGTGCCACCATGACTAGCGGGAGGCCGGATGAGCAGTTCTTC; CDR3: CATMTSGRPDEQFF
size: large; D: -; J: TRBJ1-5; V: TRBV6-1; DNA: TGTGCCAGCAGTGAAGGTATAAGGGTCCCCTATAGCAATCAGCCCCAGCATTTT; CDR3: CASSEGIRVPYSNQPQHF
size: medium-sized; D: TRBD2; J: TRBJ2-1; V: TRBV12-3/TRBV12-4; DNA: TGTGCCAGCAGTCCGAGCGGGGATACCTACAATGAGCAGTTCTTC; CDR3: CASSPSGDTYNEQFF
size: -; D: TRBD1; J: TRBJ2-3; V: TRBV6-1; DNA: TGTGCCAGCTCACAGGGGGCGCAAACAGATACGCAGTATTTT; CDR3: CASSQGAQTDTQYF
size: many; D: -; J: TRBJ1-2; V: TRBV19; DNA: TGTGCCAGTACCCACGTATCCCGGCCAGCAAACTATGGCTACACCTTC; CDR3: CASTHVSRPANYGYTF
size: -; D: -; J: TRBJ1-2; V: TRBV2; DNA: TGTGCCAGCAGTGAAGGTGCCAACGGTATTAGCTACACCTTC; CDR3: CASSEGANGISYTF
size: -; D: -; J: TRBJ2-1; V: TRBV6-2/TRBV6-3; DNA: TGTGCCAGCACTTGGGGCGGCGCGAGCTCCTACAATGAGCAGTTCTTC; CDR3: CASTWGGASSYNEQFF
size: -; D: -; J: TRBJ2-5; V: TRBV7-3; DNA: TGTGCCAGAAGCTACCGTAAGGGTTTTGCCGGGAAGACCCAGTACTTC; CDR3: CARSYRKGFAGKTQYF
size: -; D: TRBD1; J: TRBJ1-2; V: TRBV19; DNA: TGTGCCAGTAGGACAGGGAAGAACTATGGCTACACCTTC; CDR3: CASRTGKNYGYTF
size: once; D: -; J: TRBJ1-1; V: TRBV12-3/TRBV12-4; DNA: TGTGCCAGCAGTTTAGAACCCACATCGATTGAAGCTTTCTTT; CDR3: CASSLEPTSIEAFF
size: many; D: -; J: TRBJ2-3; V: TRBV6-1; DNA: TGTGCCAGCAGTTATGGGGGTGCAGATACGCAGTATTTT; CDR3: CASSYGGADTQYF
size: -; D: -; J: TRBJ2-3; V: TRBV7-2; DNA: TGTGCCAGCAGCTTGGGGACGGCAGATACGCAGTATTTT; CDR3: CASSLGTADTQYF
size: many; D: TRBD1; J: TRBJ2-7; V: TRBV4-2; DNA: TGTGCCAGCAGCCCCGGACTGGGACAGGCCTACGAGCAGTACTTC; CDR3: CASSPGLGQAYEQYF
size: large; D: TRBD2; J: TRBJ2-1; V: TRBV7-9; DNA: TGTGCCAGCAGCTCCCTGGGGCTAGCGGGAGGTTACAATGAGCAGTTCTTC; CDR3: CASSSLGLAGGYNEQFF